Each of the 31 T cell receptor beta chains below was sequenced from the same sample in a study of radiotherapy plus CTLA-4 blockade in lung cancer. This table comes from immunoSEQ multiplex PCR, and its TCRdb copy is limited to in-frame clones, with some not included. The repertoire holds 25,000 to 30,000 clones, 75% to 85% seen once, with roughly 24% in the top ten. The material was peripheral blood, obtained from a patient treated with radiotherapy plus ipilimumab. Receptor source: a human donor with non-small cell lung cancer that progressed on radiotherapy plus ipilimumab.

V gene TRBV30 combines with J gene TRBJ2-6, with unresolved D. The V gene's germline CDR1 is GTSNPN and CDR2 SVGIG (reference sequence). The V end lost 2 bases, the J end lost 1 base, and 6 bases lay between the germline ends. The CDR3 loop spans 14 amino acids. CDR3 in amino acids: CAWSLGSGANVLTF. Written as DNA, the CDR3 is TGTGCCTGGAGTTTGGGTTCTGGGGCCAACGTCCTGACTTTC.

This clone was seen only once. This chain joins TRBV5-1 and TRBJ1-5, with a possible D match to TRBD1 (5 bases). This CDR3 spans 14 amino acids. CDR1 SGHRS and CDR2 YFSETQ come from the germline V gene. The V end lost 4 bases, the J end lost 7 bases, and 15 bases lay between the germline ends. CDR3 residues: CASSPTGPPQPQHF. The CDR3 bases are TGCGCCAGCAGCCCAACGGGACCTCCCCAGCCCCAGCATTTT.

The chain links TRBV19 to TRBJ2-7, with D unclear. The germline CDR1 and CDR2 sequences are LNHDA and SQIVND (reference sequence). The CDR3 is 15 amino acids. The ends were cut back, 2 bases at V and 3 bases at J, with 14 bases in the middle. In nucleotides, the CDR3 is TGTGCCAGTAGTATATCCGCGACTGGGCACTACGAGCAGTACTTC. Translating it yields CASSISATGHYEQYF.

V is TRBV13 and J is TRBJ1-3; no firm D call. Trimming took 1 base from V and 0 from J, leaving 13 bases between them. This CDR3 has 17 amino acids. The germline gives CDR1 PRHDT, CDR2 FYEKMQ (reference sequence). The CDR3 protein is CASSLVLGEGSGNTIYF. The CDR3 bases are TGTGCCAGCAGCTTAGTGCTTGGGGAAGGCTCTGGAAACACCATATATTTT.

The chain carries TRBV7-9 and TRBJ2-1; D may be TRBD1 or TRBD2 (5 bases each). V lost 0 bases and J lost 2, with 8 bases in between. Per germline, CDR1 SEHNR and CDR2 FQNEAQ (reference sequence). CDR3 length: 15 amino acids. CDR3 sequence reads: CASSLAGTPYNEQFF. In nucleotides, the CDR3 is TGTGCCAGCAGCTTAGCGGGGACCCCCTACAATGAGCAGTTCTTC.

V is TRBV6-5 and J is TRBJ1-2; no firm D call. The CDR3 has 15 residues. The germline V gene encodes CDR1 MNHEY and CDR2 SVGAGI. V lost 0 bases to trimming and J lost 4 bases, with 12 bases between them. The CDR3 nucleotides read TGTGCCAGCAGTTACTCGCCAGTGGTCCTCTATGGCTACACCTTC. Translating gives CASSYSPVVLYGYTF.

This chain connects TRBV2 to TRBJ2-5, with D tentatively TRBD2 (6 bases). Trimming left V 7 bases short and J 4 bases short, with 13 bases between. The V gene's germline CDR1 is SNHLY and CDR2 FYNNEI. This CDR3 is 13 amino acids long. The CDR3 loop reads CASIEEGLETQYF. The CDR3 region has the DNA TGTGCCAGCATCGAGGAGGGTTTAGAGACCCAGTACTTC.

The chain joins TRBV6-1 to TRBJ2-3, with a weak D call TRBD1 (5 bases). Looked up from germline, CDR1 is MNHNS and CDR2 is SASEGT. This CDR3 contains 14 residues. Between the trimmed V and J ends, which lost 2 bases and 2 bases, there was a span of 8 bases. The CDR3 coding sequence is TGTGCCAGCAGTGAACTAGGGGCCACAGATACGCAGTATTTT. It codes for CASSELGATDTQYF.

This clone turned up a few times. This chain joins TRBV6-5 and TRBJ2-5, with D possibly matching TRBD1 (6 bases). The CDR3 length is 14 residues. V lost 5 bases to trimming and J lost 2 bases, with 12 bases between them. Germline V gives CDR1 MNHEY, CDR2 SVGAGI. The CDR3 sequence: CASSRTVGQETQYF. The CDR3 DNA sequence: TGTGCCAGCAGTCGGACAGTAGGGCAAGAGACCCAGTACTTC.

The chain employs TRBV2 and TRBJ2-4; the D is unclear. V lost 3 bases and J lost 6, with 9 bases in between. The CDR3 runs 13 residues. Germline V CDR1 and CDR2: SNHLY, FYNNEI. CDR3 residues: CASSDVDSNIQYF. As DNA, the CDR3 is TGTGCCAGCAGTGACGTGGATTCAAACATTCAGTACTTC.

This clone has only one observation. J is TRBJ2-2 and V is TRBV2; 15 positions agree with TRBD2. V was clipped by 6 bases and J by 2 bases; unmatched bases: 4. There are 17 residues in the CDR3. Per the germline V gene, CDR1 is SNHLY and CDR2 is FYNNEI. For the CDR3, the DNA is TGTGCCAGCAGAGGGACTAGCGGGGGGCCAAACACCGGGGAGCTGTTTTTT. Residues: CASRGTSGGPNTGELFF.

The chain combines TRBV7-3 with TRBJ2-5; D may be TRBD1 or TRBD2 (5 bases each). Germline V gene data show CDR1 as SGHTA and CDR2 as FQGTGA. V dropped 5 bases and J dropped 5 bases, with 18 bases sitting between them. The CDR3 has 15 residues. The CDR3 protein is CASSPQGAEGETQYF. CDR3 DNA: TGTGCCAGCAGCCCCCAAGGGGCCGAGGGGGAGACCCAGTACTTC.

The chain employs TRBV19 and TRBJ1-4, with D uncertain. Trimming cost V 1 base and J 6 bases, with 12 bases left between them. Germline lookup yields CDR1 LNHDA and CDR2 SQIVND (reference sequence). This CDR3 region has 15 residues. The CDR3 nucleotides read TGTGCCAGTAGTATAGCCCTGAGCCTGGATGAAAAACTGTTTTTT. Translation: CASSIALSLDEKLFF.

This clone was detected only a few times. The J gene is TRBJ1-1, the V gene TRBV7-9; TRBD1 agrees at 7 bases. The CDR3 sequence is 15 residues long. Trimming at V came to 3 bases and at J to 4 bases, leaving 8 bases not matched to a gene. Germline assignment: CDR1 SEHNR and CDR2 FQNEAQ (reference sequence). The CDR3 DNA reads TGTGCCAGCAGCTTTAATACAGGGGACGGCACTGAAGCTTTCTTT. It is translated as CASSFNTGDGTEAFF.

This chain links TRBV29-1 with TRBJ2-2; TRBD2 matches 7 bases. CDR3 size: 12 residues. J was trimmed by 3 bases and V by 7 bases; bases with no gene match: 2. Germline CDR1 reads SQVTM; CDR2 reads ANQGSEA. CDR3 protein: CSGRGYTGELFF. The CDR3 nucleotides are TGCAGCGGGCGGGGGTACACCGGGGAGCTGTTTTTT.

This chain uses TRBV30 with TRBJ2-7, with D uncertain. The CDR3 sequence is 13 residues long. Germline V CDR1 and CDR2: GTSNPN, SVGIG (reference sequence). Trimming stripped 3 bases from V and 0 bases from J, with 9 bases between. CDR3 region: CAWSPRSSYEQYF. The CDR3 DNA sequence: TGTGCCTGGAGCCCCAGGAGCTCCTACGAGCAGTACTTC.

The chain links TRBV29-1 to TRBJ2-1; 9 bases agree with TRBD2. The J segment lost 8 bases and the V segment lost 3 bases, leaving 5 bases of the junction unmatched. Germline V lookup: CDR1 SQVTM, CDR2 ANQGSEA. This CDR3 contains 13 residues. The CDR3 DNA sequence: TGCAGCGTTGATCCTAGCGGGACGGATGAGCAGTTCTTC. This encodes CSVDPSGTDEQFF.

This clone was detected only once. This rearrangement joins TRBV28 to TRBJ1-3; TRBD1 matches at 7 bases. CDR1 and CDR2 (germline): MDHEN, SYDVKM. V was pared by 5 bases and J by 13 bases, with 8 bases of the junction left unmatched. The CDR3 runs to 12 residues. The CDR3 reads CASSRQGRVIYF. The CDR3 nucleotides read TGTGCCAGCAGTAGACAGGGAAGAGTGATATATTTT.

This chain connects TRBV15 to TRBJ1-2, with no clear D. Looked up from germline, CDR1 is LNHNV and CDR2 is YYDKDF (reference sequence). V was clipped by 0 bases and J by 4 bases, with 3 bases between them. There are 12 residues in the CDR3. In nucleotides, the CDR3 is TGTGCCACCAGCAGAGACAGCTATGGCTACACCTTC. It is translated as CATSRDSYGYTF. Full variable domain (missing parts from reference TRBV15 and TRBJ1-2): DAMVIQNPRYQVTQFGKPVTLSCSQTLNHNVMYWYQQKSSQAPKLLFHYYDKDFNNEADTPDNFQSRRPNTSFCFLDIRSPGLGDTAMYLCATSRDSYGYTFGSGTRLTVV.

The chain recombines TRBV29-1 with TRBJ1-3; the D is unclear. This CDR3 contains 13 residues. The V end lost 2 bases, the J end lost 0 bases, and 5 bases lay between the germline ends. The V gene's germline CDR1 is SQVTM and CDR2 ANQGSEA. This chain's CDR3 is CSVEPSSGNTIYF. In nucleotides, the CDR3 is TGCAGCGTTGAACCCAGCTCTGGAAACACCATATATTTT.

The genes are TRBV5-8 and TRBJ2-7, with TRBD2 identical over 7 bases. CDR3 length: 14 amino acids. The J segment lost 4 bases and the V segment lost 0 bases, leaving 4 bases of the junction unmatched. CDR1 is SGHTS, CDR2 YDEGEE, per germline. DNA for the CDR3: TGTGCCAGCAGCTTGGCCGGGGGGTTGTACGAGCAGTACTTC. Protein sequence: CASSLAGGLYEQYF.

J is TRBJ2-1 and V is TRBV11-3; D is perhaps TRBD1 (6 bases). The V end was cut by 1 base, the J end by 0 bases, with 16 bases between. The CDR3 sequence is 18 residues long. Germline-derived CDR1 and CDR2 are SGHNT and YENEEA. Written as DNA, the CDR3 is TGTGCCAGCAGCTTAGGAGGGTTGACAGGCTACTCCTACAATGAGCAGTTCTTC. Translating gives CASSLGGLTGYSYNEQFF. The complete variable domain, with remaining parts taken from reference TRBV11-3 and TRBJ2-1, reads EAGVVQSPRYKIIEKKQPVAFWCNPISGHNTLYWYLQNLGQGPELLIRYENEEAVDDSQLPKDRFSAERLKGVDSTLKIQPAELGDSAVYLCASSLGGLTGYSYNEQFFGPGTRLTVL.

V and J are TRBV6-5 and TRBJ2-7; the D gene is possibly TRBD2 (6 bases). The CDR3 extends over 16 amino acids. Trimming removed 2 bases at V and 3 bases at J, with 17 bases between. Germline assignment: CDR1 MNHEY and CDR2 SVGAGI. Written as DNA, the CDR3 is TGTGCCAGCAGTTACGTGAGTGGAGGGGAACTCTACGAGCAGTACTTC. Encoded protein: CASSYVSGGELYEQYF.

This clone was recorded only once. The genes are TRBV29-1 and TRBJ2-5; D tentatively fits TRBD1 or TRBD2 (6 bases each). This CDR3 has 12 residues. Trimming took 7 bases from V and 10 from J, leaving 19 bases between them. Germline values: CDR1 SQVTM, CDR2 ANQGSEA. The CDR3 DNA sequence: TGCAGCGGGACGGGGGCAGCTTTTCTCCAGTACTTC. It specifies CSGTGAAFLQYF.

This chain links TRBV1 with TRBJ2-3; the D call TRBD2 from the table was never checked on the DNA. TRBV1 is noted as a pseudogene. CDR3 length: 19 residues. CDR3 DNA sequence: TGCACCAGCAGCCAAGATGGGCTAGCGGGATACCGCTTCCGGTATACGCAGTATTTT. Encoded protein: CTSSQDGLAGYRFRYTQYF.

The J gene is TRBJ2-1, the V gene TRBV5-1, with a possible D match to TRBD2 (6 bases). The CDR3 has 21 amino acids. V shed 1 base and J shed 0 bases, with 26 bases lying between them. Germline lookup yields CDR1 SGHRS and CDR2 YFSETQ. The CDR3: CASSLPLAEGISYSSYNEQFF. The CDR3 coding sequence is TGCGCCAGCAGCTTGCCTTTAGCGGAAGGGATTTCTTATAGCTCCTACAATGAGCAGTTCTTC.

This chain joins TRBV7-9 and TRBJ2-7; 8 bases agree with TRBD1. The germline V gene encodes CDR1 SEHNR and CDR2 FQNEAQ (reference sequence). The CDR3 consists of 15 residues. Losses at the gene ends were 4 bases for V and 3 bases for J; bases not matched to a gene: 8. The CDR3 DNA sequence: TGTGCCAGCAGCTCCACCGGGACAGGACACTACGAGCAGTACTTC. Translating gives CASSSTGTGHYEQYF.

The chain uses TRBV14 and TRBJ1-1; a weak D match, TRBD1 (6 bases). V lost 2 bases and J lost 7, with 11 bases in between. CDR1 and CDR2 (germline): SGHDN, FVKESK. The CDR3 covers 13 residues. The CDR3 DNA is TGTGCCAGCAGCCAATTCCAGGGGCTTGAAGCTTTCTTT. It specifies CASSQFQGLEAFF.

Written as DNA, the CDR3 is TGCGCCAGCAGCTTGGGCCCCAACTTTGGGGGGTATGGTGAGCAGTTCTTC. The encoded protein is CASSLGPNFGGYGEQFF. The chain links TRBV5-1 to TRBJ2-1; D is possibly TRBD2 (6 bases). V dropped 0 bases and J dropped 9 bases, with 22 bases sitting between them. The CDR3 runs 17 residues. Germline V gene sequence: CDR1 SGHRS, CDR2 YFSETQ.

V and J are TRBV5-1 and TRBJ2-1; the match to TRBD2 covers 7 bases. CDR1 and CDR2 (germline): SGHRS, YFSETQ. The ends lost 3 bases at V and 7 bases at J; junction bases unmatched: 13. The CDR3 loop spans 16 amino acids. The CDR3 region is CASSSSGARGVNEQFF. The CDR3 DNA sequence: TGCGCCAGCAGCTCCAGCGGGGCGCGAGGGGTAAATGAGCAGTTCTTC. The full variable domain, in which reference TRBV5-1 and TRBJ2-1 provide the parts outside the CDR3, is KAGVTQTPRYLIKTRGQQVTLSCSPISGHRSVSWYQQTPGQGLQFLFEYFSETQRNKGNFPGRFSGRQFSNSRSEMNVSTLELGDSALYLCASSSSGARGVNEQFFGPGTRLTVL.

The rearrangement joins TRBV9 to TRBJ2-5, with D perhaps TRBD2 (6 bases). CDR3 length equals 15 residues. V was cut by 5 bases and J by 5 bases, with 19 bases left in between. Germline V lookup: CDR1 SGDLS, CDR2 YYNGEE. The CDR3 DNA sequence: TGTGCCAGCAGTCGCGGAGCGGGTACAAGGGAGACCCAGTACTTC. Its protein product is CASSRGAGTRETQYF.